What follows is one T cell receptor beta chain and its context. Generated by immunoSEQ multiplex PCR, the TCRdb table keeps only in-frame clones and is missing some. The data hold around 69,000 clones, with approximately 97% observed a single time. This specimen comes from a study of technical replicates of blood from a few donors. Trimming took off 3 bases at V and 5 bases at J, with 11 bases between the two ends. This CDR3 comprises 13 residues. Per the germline V gene, CDR1 is SNHLY and CDR2 is FYNNEI. Specimen: T cells isolated from PBMCs. The TCR comes from a human donor in good health. The genes are TRBV2 and TRBJ2-7; tentatively, D is TRBD2 (6 bases). Here the CDR3 DNA reads TGTGCCAGCAGTGATGGGGGGTTCGACGAGCAGTACTTC. This encodes CASSDGGFDEQYF.